A selection of T cell receptor beta chains follows, all from one sample in a study of post-analysis software for immune sequencing data. TCRdb processed the PCR reads anew with MiXCR; each CDR3 protein has one entry. The data hold about 770,000 distinct CDR3 sequences, with about 45% observed a single time. Sequenced: blood. Receptors were obtained from a girl under 18 with multiple sclerosis. Each CDR3 is given with its conserved first and last residue.

v_call: TRBV12-3/TRBV12-4; j_call: TRBJ2-7; cdr3_aa: CASSLGASVPYEQYF
v_call: TRBV4-3; j_call: TRBJ1-2; cdr3_aa: CASSQVYRGKDYGYTF
v_call: TRBV27; j_call: TRBJ1-1; cdr3_aa: CASALGPSNTEAFF
v_call: TRBV7-2; j_call: TRBJ2-1; cdr3_aa: CASSLLQVSYNEQFF
v_call: TRBV28; j_call: TRBJ2-7; cdr3_aa: CASSLWIGGEADEQYF
v_call: TRBV21-1; j_call: TRBJ2-4; cdr3_aa: CASSNRDSPAKNIQYF
v_call: TRBV12-3/TRBV12-4; j_call: TRBJ2-3; cdr3_aa: CASSLLGPATQYF
v_call: TRBV29-1; j_call: TRBJ2-4; cdr3_aa: CSVGTEAKNIQYF
v_call: TRBV20-1; j_call: TRBJ2-7; cdr3_aa: CSAAGGAGGPLGYF
v_call: TRBV6-1; j_call: TRBJ1-2; cdr3_aa: CASSPTVPGQGDGYTF
v_call: TRBV6-1; j_call: TRBJ2-4; cdr3_aa: CASSQTSGRAGPLAKNIQYF
v_call: TRBV6-1; j_call: TRBJ2-1; cdr3_aa: CASSEEGPSAFEQFF
v_call: TRBV12-3/TRBV12-4; j_call: TRBJ2-1; cdr3_aa: CASSLGRVGQGNEQFF
v_call: TRBV10-3; j_call: TRBJ2-7; cdr3_aa: CAISDPREVAYEQYF
v_call: TRBV30; j_call: TRBJ1-2; cdr3_aa: CATDGANYGYTF
v_call: TRBV27; j_call: TRBJ2-7; cdr3_aa: CASSSGLTYEQYF
v_call: TRBV7-9; j_call: TRBJ1-1; cdr3_aa: CASSFLKGPEAFF
v_call: TRBV9; j_call: TRBJ2-1; cdr3_aa: CASSVEFGSFYNEQFF
v_call: TRBV12-3/TRBV12-4; j_call: TRBJ2-3; cdr3_aa: CASRDSTSTDTQYF
v_call: TRBV3-1; j_call: TRBJ2-7; cdr3_aa: CASSQDPGLSYEQYF
v_call: TRBV7-9; j_call: TRBJ1-4; cdr3_aa: CASSLARGTGSGKLFF
v_call: TRBV20-1; j_call: TRBJ2-7; cdr3_aa: CSARSPTRSYEQYF